A selection of T cell receptor beta chains follows, all from one sample in a study of blood T cell repertoires in COVID-19. The protocol was immunoSEQ multiplex PCR, while the TCRdb copy is restricted to in-frame clones and leaves out a portion. The data hold about 120,000 clones, with approximately 80% observed a single time. The sequencing sample was made of peripheral blood. The receptor source for this set is a human donor in a cohort sampled during active COVID-19. CDR3s include the opening cysteine and the closing phenylalanine or tryptophan. A D gene is named only where the DNA matches it firmly. The size entry is marked missing in some rows and otherwise reads once, few, many or a size class.

>TRBJ1-3|TRBV5-1|NA|NA|16
CASTLGRDWSGNTIYF
TGCGCCAGCACCCTCGGGAGGGATTGGTCTGGAAACACCATATATTTT
>TRBJ1-1|TRBV7-3|once|NA|15
CASSSSGGVNTEAFF
TGTGCCAGCAGCTCCTCGGGGGGAGTGAACACTGAAGCTTTCTTT
>TRBJ2-7|TRBV11-2|NA|TRBD2|16
CASSSPGTSGIYEQYF
TGTGCCAGCAGCTCCCCCGGGACTAGCGGGATTTACGAGCAGTACTTC
>TRBJ2-7|TRBV7-2|NA|NA|14
CASSLRSGEYEQYF
TGTGCCAGCAGCTTACGTAGCGGAGAATACGAGCAGTACTTC
>TRBJ2-7|TRBV30|NA|NA|12
CAWSATVYEQYF
TGTGCCTGGAGTGCTACGGTTTACGAGCAGTACTTC
>TRBJ2-6|TRBV19|NA|NA|15
CASSSLGSGANVLTF
TGTGCCAGTAGTAGTCTCGGCTCTGGGGCCAACGTCCTGACTTTC
>TRBJ1-3|TRBV19|once|NA|13
CASSIGPGNTIYF
TGTGCCAGTAGTATAGGGCCTGGAAACACCATATATTTT
>TRBJ2-7|TRBV7-9|NA|NA|12
CASSKDTARQYF
TGTGCCAGCAGCAAGGACACCGCGCGGCAGTACTTC
>TRBJ2-7|TRBV11-2|NA|NA|13
CASSLGTDYEQYF
TGTGCCAGCAGCTTAGGGACAGACTACGAGCAGTACTTC
>TRBJ2-7|TRBV28|NA|NA|15
CASSLRPGMSYEQYF
TGTGCCAGCAGTTTAAGGCCAGGGATGTCCTACGAGCAGTACTTC